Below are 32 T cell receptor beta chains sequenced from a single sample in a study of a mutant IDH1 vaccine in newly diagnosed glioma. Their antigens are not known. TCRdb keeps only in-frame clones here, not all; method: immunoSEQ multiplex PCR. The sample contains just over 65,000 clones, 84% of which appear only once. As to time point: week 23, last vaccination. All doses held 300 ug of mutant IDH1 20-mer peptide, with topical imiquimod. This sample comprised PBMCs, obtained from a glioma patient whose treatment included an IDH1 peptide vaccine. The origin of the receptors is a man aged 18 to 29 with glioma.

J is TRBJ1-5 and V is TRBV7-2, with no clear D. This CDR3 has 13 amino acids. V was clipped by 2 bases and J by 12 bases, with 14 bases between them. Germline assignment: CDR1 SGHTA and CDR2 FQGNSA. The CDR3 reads CASSLTVSPDQHF. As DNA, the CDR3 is TGTGCCAGCAGCTTAACGGTGAGCCCAGACCAGCATTTT.

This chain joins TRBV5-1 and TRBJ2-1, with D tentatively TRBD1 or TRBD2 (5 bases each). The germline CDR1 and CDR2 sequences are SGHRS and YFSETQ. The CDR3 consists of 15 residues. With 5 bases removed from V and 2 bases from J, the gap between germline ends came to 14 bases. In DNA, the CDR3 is TGCGCCAGCAGGTTCGGTAGAGGGGCCTACAATGAGCAGTTCTTC. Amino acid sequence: CASRFGRGAYNEQFF.

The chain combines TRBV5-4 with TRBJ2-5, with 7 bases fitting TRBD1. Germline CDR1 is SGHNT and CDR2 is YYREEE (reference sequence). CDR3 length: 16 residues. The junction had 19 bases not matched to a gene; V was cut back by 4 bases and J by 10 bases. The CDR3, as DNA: TGTGCCAGCAGCCCGGACAGGCGGACCCCCCTGCAGGACCAGTACTTC. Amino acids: CASSPDRRTPLQDQYF. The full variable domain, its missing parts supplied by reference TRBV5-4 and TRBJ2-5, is ETGVTQSPTHLIKTRGQQVTLRCSSQSGHNTVSWYQQALGQGPQFIFQYYREEENGRGNFPPRFSGLQFPNYSSELNVNALELDDSALYLCASSPDRRTPLQDQYFGPGTRLLVL.

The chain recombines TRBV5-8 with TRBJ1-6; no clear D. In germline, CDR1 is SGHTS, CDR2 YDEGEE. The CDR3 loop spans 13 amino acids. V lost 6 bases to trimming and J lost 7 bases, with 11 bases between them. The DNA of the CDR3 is TGTGCCAGCACTAGGACTCAAAATTCACCCCTCCACTTT. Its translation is CASTRTQNSPLHF. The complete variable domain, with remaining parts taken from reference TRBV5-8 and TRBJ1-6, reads EAGVTQSPTHLIKTRGQQATLRCSPISGHTSVYWYQQALGLGLQFLLWYDEGEERNRGNFPPRFSGRQFPNYSSELNVNALELEDSALYLCASTRTQNSPLHFGNGTRLTVT.

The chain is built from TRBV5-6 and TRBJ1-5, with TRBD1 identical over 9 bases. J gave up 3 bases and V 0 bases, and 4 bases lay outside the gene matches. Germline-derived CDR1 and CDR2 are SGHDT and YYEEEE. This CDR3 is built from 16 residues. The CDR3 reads CASSLGWTGVNQPQHF. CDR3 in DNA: TGTGCCAGCAGCTTGGGGTGGACAGGGGTCAATCAGCCCCAGCATTTT.

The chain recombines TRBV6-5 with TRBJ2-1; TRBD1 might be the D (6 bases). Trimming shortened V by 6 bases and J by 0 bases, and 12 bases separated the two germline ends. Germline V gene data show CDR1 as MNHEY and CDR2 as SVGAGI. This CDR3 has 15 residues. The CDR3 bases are TGTGCCAGCAGCACCGACAGGAGCTCCTACAATGAGCAGTTCTTC. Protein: CASSTDRSSYNEQFF.

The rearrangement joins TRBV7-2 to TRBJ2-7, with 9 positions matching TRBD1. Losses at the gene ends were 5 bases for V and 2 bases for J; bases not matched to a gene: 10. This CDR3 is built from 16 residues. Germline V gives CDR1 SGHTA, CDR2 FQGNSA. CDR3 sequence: CASSLDRGPRPYEQYF. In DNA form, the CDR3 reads TGTGCCAGCAGCCTGGACAGGGGCCCTCGCCCCTACGAGCAGTACTTC.

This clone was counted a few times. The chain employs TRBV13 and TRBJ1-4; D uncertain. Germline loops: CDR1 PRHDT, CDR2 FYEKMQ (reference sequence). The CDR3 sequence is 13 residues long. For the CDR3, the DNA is TGTGCTAGTGCTCAGGCAACTAATGAAAAACTGTTTTTT. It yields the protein CASAQATNEKLFF.

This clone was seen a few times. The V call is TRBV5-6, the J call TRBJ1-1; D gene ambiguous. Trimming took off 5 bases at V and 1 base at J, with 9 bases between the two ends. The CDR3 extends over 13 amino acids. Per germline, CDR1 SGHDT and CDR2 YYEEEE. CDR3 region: CASSFGGNTEAFF. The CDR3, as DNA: TGTGCCAGCAGTTTTGGCGGGAACACTGAAGCTTTCTTT.

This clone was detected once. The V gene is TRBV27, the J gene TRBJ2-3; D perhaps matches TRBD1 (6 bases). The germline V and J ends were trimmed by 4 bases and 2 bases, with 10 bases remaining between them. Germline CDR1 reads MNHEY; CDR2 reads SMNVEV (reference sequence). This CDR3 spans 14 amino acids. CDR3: CASSYQGFTDTQYF. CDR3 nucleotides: TGTGCCAGCAGTTACCAGGGGTTCACAGATACGCAGTATTTT.

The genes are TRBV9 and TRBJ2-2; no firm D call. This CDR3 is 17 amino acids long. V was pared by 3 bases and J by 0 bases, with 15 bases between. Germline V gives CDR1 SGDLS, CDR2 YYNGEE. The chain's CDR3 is CASSAYNSITNTGELFF. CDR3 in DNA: TGTGCCAGCAGCGCATATAACAGCATTACGAACACCGGGGAGCTGTTTTTT.

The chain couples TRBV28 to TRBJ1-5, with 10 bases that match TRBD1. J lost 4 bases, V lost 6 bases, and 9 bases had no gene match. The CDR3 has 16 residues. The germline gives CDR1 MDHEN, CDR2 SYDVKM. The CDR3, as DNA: TGTGCCAGCAGGCTCCGGGACAGGGGTTTAAATCAGCCCCAGCATTTT. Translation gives CASRLRDRGLNQPQHF.

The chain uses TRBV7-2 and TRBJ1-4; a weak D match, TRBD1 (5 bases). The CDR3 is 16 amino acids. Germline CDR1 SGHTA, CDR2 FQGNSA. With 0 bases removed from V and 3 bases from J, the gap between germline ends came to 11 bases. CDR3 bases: TGTGCCAGCAGCTTAGCTCTCAGGGTTGCTAATGAAAAACTGTTTTTT. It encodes CASSLALRVANEKLFF.

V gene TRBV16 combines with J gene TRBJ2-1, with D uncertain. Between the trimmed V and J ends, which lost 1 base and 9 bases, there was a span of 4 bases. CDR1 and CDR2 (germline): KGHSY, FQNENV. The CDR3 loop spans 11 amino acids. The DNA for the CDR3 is TGTGCCAGCAGCCAATGGGGTGAGCAGTTCTTC. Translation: CASSQWGEQFF.

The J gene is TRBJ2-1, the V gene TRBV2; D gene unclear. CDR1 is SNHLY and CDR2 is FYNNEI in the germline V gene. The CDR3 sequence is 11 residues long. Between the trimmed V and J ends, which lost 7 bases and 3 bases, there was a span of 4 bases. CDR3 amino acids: CASTVYNEQFF. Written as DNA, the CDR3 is TGTGCCAGCACCGTCTACAATGAGCAGTTCTTC. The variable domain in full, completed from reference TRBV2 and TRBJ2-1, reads EPEVTQTPSHQVTQMGQEVILRCVPISNHLYFYWYRQILGQKVEFLVSFYNNEISEKSEIFDDQFSVERPDGSNFTLKIRSTKLEDSAMYFCASTVYNEQFFGPGTRLTVL.

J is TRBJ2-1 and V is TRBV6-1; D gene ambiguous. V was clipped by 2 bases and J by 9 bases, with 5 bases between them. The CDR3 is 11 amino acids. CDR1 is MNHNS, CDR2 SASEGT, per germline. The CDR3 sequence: CASSEIGEQFF. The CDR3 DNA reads TGTGCCAGCAGTGAAATCGGTGAGCAGTTCTTC.

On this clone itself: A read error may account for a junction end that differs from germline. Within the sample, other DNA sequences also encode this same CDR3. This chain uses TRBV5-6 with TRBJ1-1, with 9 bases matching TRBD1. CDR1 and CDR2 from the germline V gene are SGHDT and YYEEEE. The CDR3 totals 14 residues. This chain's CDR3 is CASSLDRGNTEAFF. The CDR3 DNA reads TGTGCCAGCAGTTTGGACAGGGGGAACACTGAAGCTTTCTTT.

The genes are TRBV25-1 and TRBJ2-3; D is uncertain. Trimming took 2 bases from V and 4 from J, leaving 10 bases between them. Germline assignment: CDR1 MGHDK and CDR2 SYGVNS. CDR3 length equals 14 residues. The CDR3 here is CASSEPPESDTQYF. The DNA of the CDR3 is TGTGCCAGCAGTGAACCCCCAGAATCAGATACGCAGTATTTT.

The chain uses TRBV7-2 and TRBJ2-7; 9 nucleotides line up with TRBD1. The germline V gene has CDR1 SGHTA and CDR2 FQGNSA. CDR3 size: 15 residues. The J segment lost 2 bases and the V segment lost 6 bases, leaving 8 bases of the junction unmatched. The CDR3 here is CASSTGTGYTYEQYF. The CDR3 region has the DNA TGTGCCAGCAGTACCGGGACAGGGTATACCTACGAGCAGTACTTC.

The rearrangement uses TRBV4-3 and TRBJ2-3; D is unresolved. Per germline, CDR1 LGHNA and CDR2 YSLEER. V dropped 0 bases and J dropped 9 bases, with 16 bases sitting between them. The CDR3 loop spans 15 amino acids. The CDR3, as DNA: TGCGCCAGCAGCCAAGATCAGTTACAGAAAGTCACGCAGTATTTT. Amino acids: CASSQDQLQKVTQYF.

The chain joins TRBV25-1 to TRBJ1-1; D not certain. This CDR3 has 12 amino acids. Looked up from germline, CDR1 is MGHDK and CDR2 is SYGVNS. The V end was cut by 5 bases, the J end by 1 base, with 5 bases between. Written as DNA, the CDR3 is TGTGCCAGCAGTCGGCCGAACACTGAAGCTTTCTTT. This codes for CASSRPNTEAFF.

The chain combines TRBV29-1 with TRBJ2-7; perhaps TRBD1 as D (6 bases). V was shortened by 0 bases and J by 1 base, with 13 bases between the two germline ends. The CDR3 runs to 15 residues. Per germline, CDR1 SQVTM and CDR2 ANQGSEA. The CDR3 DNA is TGCAGCGTTGAAGAGTGGCAAGGACAGTCCTACGAGCAGTACTTC. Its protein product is CSVEEWQGQSYEQYF.

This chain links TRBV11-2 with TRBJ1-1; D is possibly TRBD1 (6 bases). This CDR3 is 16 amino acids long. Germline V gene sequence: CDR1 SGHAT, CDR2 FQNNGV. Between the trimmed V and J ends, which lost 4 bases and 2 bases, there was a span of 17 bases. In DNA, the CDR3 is TGTGCCAGCAGCTCGACCGCCGGGGGGGCAAACACTGAAGCTTTCTTT. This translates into CASSSTAGGANTEAFF.

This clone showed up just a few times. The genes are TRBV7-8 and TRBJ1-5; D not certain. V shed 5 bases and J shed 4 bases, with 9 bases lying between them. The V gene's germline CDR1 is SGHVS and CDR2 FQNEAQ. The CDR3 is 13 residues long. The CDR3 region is CASSPRWNQPQHF. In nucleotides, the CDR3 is TGTGCCAGCAGCCCGAGGTGGAATCAGCCCCAGCATTTT.

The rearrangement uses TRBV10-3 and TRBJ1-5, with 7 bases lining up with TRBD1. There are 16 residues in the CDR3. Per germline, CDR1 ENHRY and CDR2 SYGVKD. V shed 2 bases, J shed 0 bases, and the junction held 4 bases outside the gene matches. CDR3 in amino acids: CAISEDRAYSNQPQHF. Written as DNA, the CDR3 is TGTGCCATCAGTGAGGACAGGGCCTATAGCAATCAGCCCCAGCATTTT.

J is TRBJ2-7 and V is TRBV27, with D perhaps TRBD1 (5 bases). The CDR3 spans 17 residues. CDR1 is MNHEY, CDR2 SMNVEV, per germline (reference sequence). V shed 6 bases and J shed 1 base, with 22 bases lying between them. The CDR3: CASSPLVGHRLSYEQYF. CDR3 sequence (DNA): TGTGCCAGCAGCCCCCTGGTTGGGCACAGGCTATCCTACGAGCAGTACTTC.

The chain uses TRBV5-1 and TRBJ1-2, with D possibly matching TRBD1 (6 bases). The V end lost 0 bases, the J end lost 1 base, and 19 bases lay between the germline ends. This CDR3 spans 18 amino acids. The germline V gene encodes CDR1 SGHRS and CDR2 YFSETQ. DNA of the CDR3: TGCGCCAGCAGCTTGGGCTTGTCGACAGGACCCATTAACTATGGCTACACCTTC. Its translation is CASSLGLSTGPINYGYTF.

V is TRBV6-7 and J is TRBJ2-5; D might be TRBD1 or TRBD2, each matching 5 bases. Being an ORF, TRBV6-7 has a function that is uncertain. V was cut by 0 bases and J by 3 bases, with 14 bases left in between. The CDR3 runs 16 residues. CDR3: CASSYSRGTPEETQYF. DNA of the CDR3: TGTGCCAGCAGTTACTCGAGAGGGACCCCGGAAGAGACCCAGTACTTC.

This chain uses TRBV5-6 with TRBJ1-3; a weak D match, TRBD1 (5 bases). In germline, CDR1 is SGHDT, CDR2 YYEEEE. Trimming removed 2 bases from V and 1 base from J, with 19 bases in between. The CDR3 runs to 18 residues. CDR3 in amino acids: CASSFLGDIQGSGNTIYF. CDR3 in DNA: TGTGCCAGCAGCTTCCTCGGGGATATTCAGGGTTCTGGAAACACCATATATTTT.

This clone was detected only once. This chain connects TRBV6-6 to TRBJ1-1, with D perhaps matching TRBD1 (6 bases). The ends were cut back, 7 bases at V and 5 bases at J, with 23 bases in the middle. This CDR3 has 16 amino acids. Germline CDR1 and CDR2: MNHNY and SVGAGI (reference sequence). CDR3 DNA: TGTGCCAGCACCTACGGGGGCAGGCCCGGTGGAACTGAAGCTTTCTTT. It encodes CASTYGGRPGGTEAFF.

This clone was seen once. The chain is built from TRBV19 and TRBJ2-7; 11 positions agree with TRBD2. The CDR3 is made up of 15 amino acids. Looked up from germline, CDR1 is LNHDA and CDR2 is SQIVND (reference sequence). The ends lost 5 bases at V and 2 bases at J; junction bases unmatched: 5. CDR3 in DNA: TGTGCCAGTAGTGCGGGGACTAGCGGTACCTACGAGCAGTACTTC. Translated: CASSAGTSGTYEQYF.

The CDR3 is CASSLTRGTNYGYTF. The DNA for the CDR3 is TGTGCCAGCAGTTTAACAAGGGGGACCAACTATGGCTACACCTTC. The chain employs TRBV27 and TRBJ1-2, with D possibly matching TRBD1 (6 bases). CDR1 and CDR2 from the germline V gene are MNHEY and SMNVEV (reference sequence). V was pared by 2 bases and J by 2 bases, with 12 bases between. The CDR3 totals 15 residues.